These 12 T cell receptor beta chains came from one sample sequenced in a study of blood T cells in healthy people across ages. Combining a sample-barcoded 5' primer with a J-beta primer mix, a second PCR ran for about 7 to 11 cycles. Each CDR3 protein gets one entry after TCRdb re-called the 5' RACE reads with MiXCR. Of about 1.4 million distinct CDR3 sequences listed, roughly 64% are singletons. The material sequenced was blood. The receptor source for this set is a man between 18 and 35 years old in good health.

This clonotype was seen only once. The chain's CDR3 is CATSSGNYGYTF. CDR3 coding DNA: TGTGCCACCAGTTCGGGTAACTATGGCTACACCTTC. The rearrangement links TRBV15 to TRBJ1-2; D uncertain. The CDR3 consists of 12 residues. Germline V lookup: CDR1 LNHNV, CDR2 YYDKDF (reference sequence). The V end was cut by 6 bases, the J end by 1 base, with 6 bases between.

The V and J genes are TRBV12-3 or TRBV12-4 and TRBJ2-3; D is undetermined. The CDR3 is 13 amino acids. The V gene lost 8 bases and the J gene lost 3 bases, with 12 bases spanning the gap. CDR3 protein: CASPSFGTDTQYF. The CDR3 DNA sequence: TGTGCCAGCCCGAGCTTTGGGACAGATACGCAGTATTTT.

The gene calls are TRBV4-2 and TRBJ2-2, with TRBD2 identical over 7 bases. The germline gives CDR1 LGHNA, CDR2 YNFKEQ. There are 19 residues in the CDR3. J was trimmed by 1 base and V by 4 bases; bases with no gene match: 15. The CDR3 DNA sequence: TGTGCCAGCAGCCTACAGACCGGCCCAGCGGGAAGGAACACCGGGGAGCTGTTTTTT. Translating gives CASSLQTGPAGRNTGELFF.

The J gene is TRBJ1-4, the V gene TRBV4-3; D remains ambiguous. Germline CDR1 and CDR2: LGHNA and YSLEER. Trimming shortened V by 1 base and J by 2 bases, and 5 bases separated the two germline ends. This CDR3 is built from 14 residues. CDR3 sequence reads: CASSQVTTNEKLFF. The CDR3 bases are TGCGCCAGCAGCCAAGTGACGACTAATGAAAAACTGTTTTTT.

A single count supports this clonotype. The chain is built from TRBV2 and TRBJ2-1; D possibly corresponds to TRBD2 (5 bases). The V gene's germline CDR1 is SNHLY and CDR2 FYNNEI. Trimming took 4 bases from V and 2 from J, leaving 9 bases between them. This CDR3 region has 14 residues. The chain's CDR3 is CASSVPGTYNEQFF. The CDR3 nucleotides are TGTGCCAGCAGTGTACCCGGGACCTACAATGAGCAGTTCTTC.

V usage is TRBV4-2 and J usage is TRBJ2-7, with unresolved D. The germline V gene has CDR1 LGHNA and CDR2 YNFKEQ. This CDR3 is 15 amino acids long. Trimming cost V 1 base and J 2 bases, with 12 bases left between them. The CDR3: CASSQGGNGAYEQYF. The CDR3 DNA follows: TGTGCCAGCAGCCAAGGTGGGAATGGGGCCTACGAGCAGTACTTC.

The chain is built from TRBV7-2 and TRBJ1-4; D ambiguous. The CDR3 covers 13 residues. The V gene's germline CDR1 is SGHTA and CDR2 FQGNSA. V lost 5 bases to trimming and J lost 8 bases, with 12 bases between them. For the CDR3, the DNA is TGTGCCAGCAGCCCACCGAACGGAGAAAAACTGTTTTTT. Protein sequence: CASSPPNGEKLFF.

V gene TRBV19 combines with J gene TRBJ1-5; possibly TRBD1 for D (5 bases). Germline assignment: CDR1 LNHDA and CDR2 SQIVND (reference sequence). CDR3 size: 16 residues. V was shortened by 5 bases and J by 5 bases, with 19 bases between the two germline ends. CDR3 sequence (DNA): TGTGCCAGTAGTCCCCGGAGGGGACGTTATGATCAGCCCCAGCATTTT. It yields the protein CASSPRRGRYDQPQHF.

The CDR3 DNA is TGCAGTGCTCCTAAAGACAGGGAGATAGTCAAAAACATTCAGTACTTC. Its translation: CSAPKDREIVKNIQYF. V is TRBV20-1 and J is TRBJ2-4; TRBD1 aligns across 7 bases. In germline, CDR1 is DFQATT, CDR2 SNEGSKA (reference sequence). The trim removed 5 bases at V and 3 bases at J, leaving 13 bases unmatched. The CDR3 has 16 amino acids.

This sequence joins TRBV6-5 and TRBJ2-3; no reliable D call. V lost 6 bases and J 6 bases, leaving 22 bases between the germline ends. The CDR3 is 16 amino acids. Germline CDR1 is MNHEY and CDR2 is SVGAGI. CDR3 residues: CASRPRKHTDLDTQYF. In DNA, the CDR3 is TGTGCCAGCAGGCCCCGAAAGCACACCGATCTTGATACGCAGTATTTT.

This clonotype turned up a few times. V is TRBV18 and J is TRBJ2-7; D is perhaps TRBD1 or TRBD2 (5 bases each). With 4 bases removed from V and 5 bases from J, the gap between germline ends came to 18 bases. There are 15 residues in the CDR3. Germline V lookup: CDR1 KGHSH, CDR2 LQKENI. The CDR3, as DNA: TGTGCCAGCTCACGGAGAGGGGCCGATGCCCACGAGCAGTACTTC. Translating it yields CASSRRGADAHEQYF.

This rearrangement joins TRBV4-1 to TRBJ2-7; 8 bases are a match to TRBD2. The germline gives CDR1 MGHRA, CDR2 YSYEKL. J gave up 12 bases and V 4 bases, and 11 bases lay outside the gene matches. The CDR3 runs to 13 residues. The CDR3 nucleotides are TGCGCCAGCAGCCTCAGCGGGAGTCTTCCTAGGTACTTC. It is translated as CASSLSGSLPRYF.